This T cell receptor beta chain was recorded in a study of T cells in localized non-small cell lung cancer. CDR3 length: 14 amino acids. Between the trimmed V and J ends, which lost 4 bases and 4 bases, there was a span of 14 bases. The germline V gene encodes CDR1 SGHKS and CDR2 YYEKEE (reference sequence). Sequencing used immunoSEQ multiplex PCR; TCRdb keeps in-frame clones, though not all of them. The sample includes around 64,000 clones, over 85% of them seen just once. General study findings and limits: Tumor showed lower T cell clonality than uninvolved adjacent lung, where it was highest.

This clone has just one count. What it binds is not known. The clonotype originates from a man between 40 and 70 years old with stage I squamous cell lung carcinoma. The chain is built from TRBV5-5 and TRBJ1-1; D not certain. This specimen consisted of peripheral blood, obtained before any cancer treatment. Here the CDR3 DNA reads TGTGCCAGCAGCCTACGATTAGGGAGCACTGAAGCTTTCTTT. The encoded protein is CASSLRLGSTEAFF.